This entry lists 29 T cell receptor beta chains sequenced from one sample in a study of Graves' ophthalmopathy and Graves' hyperthyroidism. Transcripts of RNA were the source for amplifying TCR beta CDR3 regions. RT-PCR with HTBI primers came first, then second-round multiplex PCR. TCRdb itself ran the multiplex PCR reads through MiXCR, one entry per CDR3 protein. The table includes more than 300,000 distinct CDR3 sequences, about 16% detected once. The specimen sequenced was peripheral blood. The receptors were sampled from a woman between 18 and 29 years old with stable Graves' hyperthyroidism.

This clonotype appeared many times. The V call is TRBV20-1, the J call TRBJ1-6, with D possibly TRBD1 on 5 matching bases. The CDR3 extends over 15 amino acids. Trimming cost V 1 base and J 4 bases, with 11 bases left between them. Germline V gene lookup returns CDR1 DFQATT and CDR2 SNEGSKA (reference sequence). The DNA of the CDR3 is TGCAGTGCTAGAGTGGCCGAGGGGTATAATTCACCCCTCCACTTT. Protein product: CSARVAEGYNSPLHF.

Ten or more counts support this clonotype. CDR3 loop: CASSEAAGQGVYGYTF. The DNA for the CDR3 is TGTGCCAGCAGTGAAGCTGCCGGACAGGGTGTATATGGCTACACCTTC. The rearrangement joins TRBV6-1 to TRBJ1-2; TRBD1 matches 8 bases. This CDR3 has 16 residues. With 0 bases clipped from V and 5 bases from J, the junction kept 8 bases outside the gene matches. The germline V gene encodes CDR1 MNHNS and CDR2 SASEGT.

This clonotype showed up just a few times. One end of the junction is discordant with germline, which a read error may explain. The chain combines TRBV20-1 with TRBJ2-4, with D tentatively TRBD1 (6 bases). Germline lookup yields CDR1 DFQATT and CDR2 SNEGSKA (reference sequence). The CDR3 runs 13 residues. The chain's CDR3 is CSALTGPKNIKYF. The CDR3 nucleotides read TGCAGTGCGCTCACAGGGCCCAAAAACATTAAGTACTTC.

In its sample, this clonotype was seen many times. The chain employs TRBV12-3 or TRBV12-4 and TRBJ2-7; 9 bases agree with TRBD2. V lost 8 bases, J lost 4 bases, and 6 bases stayed unmatched. CDR3 size: 13 residues. The CDR3 DNA is TGTGCCAGCCGGAGCGGGGGGAGGTACGAGCAGTACTTC. Its translation is CASRSGGRYEQYF.

This chain uses TRBV6-2 or TRBV6-3 with TRBJ1-2; 9 bases align to TRBD1. The germline CDR1 and CDR2 sequences are MNHEY and SVGEGT. This CDR3 spans 15 amino acids. J lost 4 bases, V lost 2 bases, and 5 bases had no gene match. DNA of the CDR3: TGTGCCAGCAGTTACGACAGGGGGATTCGCTATGGCTACACCTTC. This encodes CASSYDRGIRYGYTF.

This clonotype occurred many times. V is TRBV27 and J is TRBJ2-6, with D unresolved. Germline V lookup: CDR1 MNHEY, CDR2 SMNVEV (reference sequence). Deletions cut 8 bases from V and 2 bases from J, with 10 bases between. The CDR3 is 14 residues long. CDR3 nucleotides: TGTGCCAGCGGGCTGCGGACTGGGGCCAACGTCCTGACTTTC. Amino acid sequence: CASGLRTGANVLTF.

On this clonotype itself: A much larger clone sits a single nucleotide away, making a read error possible. Without the conserved terminal phenylalanine or tryptophan, this CDR3 likely stems from a read error. This chain connects TRBV7-9 to TRBJ1-2, with TRBD1 as a possible D gene (5 bases). Trimming took off 1 base at V and 8 bases at J, with 17 bases between the two ends. CDR1 is SEHNR, CDR2 FQNEAQ, per germline (reference sequence). This CDR3 contains 15 residues. DNA of the CDR3: TGTGCCAGCAGCTTAGAGGCAGGGATGTCGGAAGGCTACACCTGC. Translation gives CASSLEAGMSEGYTC.

The chain combines TRBV6-5 with TRBJ1-1; perhaps TRBD1 as D (5 bases). V lost 5 bases, J lost 3 bases, and 16 bases lay in between. The CDR3 is 15 residues long. In germline, CDR1 is MNHEY, CDR2 SVGAGI. CDR3 in DNA: TGTGCCAGCAGTACTGGGTGGATAGGGGACACTGAAGCTTTCTTT. This gives the protein CASSTGWIGDTEAFF.

The chain is built from TRBV19 and TRBJ2-4; a weak D match, TRBD2 (6 bases). The germline V gene encodes CDR1 LNHDA and CDR2 SQIVND (reference sequence). CDR3 length: 13 residues. Trimming took off 3 bases at V and 7 bases at J, with 10 bases between the two ends. CDR3 sequence reads: CASSMEGWNIQYF. The CDR3 bases are TGTGCCAGTAGTATGGAGGGGTGGAACATTCAGTACTTC.

The chain links TRBV2 to TRBJ2-4; 7 nucleotides line up with TRBD2. CDR3 length: 14 amino acids. CDR1 is SNHLY and CDR2 is FYNNEI in the germline V gene. V shed 6 bases and J 5 bases; nucleotides not matched to a gene: 7. The CDR3 DNA sequence: TGTGCCAGCAGGAGGGACTATTCGGAAAACATTCAGTACTTC. Amino acids: CASRRDYSENIQYF.

This clonotype occurred a few times. At one boundary the junction diverges from the germline segment, which might be a read error. The V gene is TRBV9, the J gene TRBJ1-1; D remains unclear. CDR1 SGDLS and CDR2 YYNGEE come from the germline V gene. The CDR3 extends over 13 amino acids. DNA of the CDR3: TGTGCCGGCAGCGTAGATCTGACGGGGGAAGCTTTCTTT. Its translation: CAGSVDLTGEAFF. The full variable domain, its missing parts supplied by reference TRBV9 and TRBJ1-1, is DSGVTQTPKHLITATGQRVTLRCSPRSGDLSVYWYQQSLDQGLQFLIQYYNGEERAKGNILERFSAQQFPDLHSELNLSSLELGDSALYFCAGSVDLTGEAFFGQGTRLTVV.

On this clonotype itself: This is likely a read error, given that the CDR3 carries no conserved phenylalanine or tryptophan at its end. The limits of the CDR3 on the DNA are not certain, so only TCRdb's listed CDR3 is given. The V and J genes are TRBV12-3 or TRBV12-4 and TRBJ1-1; TRBD1 was called by the table and not checked on the DNA. The CDR3 is 14 residues long, ends included. The CDR3 sequence: CASSPGQGNTEACV.

This clonotype was counted many times. The chain carries TRBV12-3 or TRBV12-4 and TRBJ2-7, with a weak D call TRBD2 (6 bases). CDR3 size: 13 residues. Trimming took off 7 bases at V and 7 bases at J, with 17 bases between the two ends. CDR3 DNA sequence: TGTGCCAGCAACGGGGGAAGTGGCGGGGAGCAGTACTTC. Amino acids: CASNGGSGGEQYF.

At least ten counts were recorded for this clonotype. The chain recombines TRBV2 with TRBJ2-7, with D tentatively TRBD1 (5 bases). Germline V gene lookup returns CDR1 SNHLY and CDR2 FYNNEI. V was clipped by 8 bases and J by 0 bases, with 11 bases between them. CDR3 size: 13 residues. The CDR3 loop reads CASLGDSSYEQYF. In nucleotides, the CDR3 is TGTGCCAGCCTTGGAGACAGCTCCTACGAGCAGTACTTC.

This clonotype was found many times. The chain is built from TRBV11-3 and TRBJ2-7, with 8 bases fitting TRBD1. V trimming: 5 bases; J trimming: 1 base; junction bases outside the gene matches: 7. This CDR3 has 15 amino acids. Looked up from germline, CDR1 is SGHNT and CDR2 is YENEEA. The CDR3 protein is CASSPTGTGSYEQYF. Written as DNA, the CDR3 is TGTGCCAGCAGCCCGACAGGGACAGGTTCCTACGAGCAGTACTTC.

This sequence joins TRBV29-1 and TRBJ1-2; a possible D gene is TRBD1 (6 bases). The germline V gene encodes CDR1 SQVTM and CDR2 ANQGSEA. The CDR3 runs to 12 residues. V was clipped by 5 bases and J by 9 bases, with 16 bases between them. CDR3 DNA sequence: TGCAGCGTTAGCAGGGGCCAGGAAAGCTACACCTTC. Encoded protein: CSVSRGQESYTF.

This clonotype was seen many times. The rearrangement joins TRBV7-3 to TRBJ1-1, with D hard to call. The CDR3 length is 13 residues. The V end was cut by 3 bases, the J end by 4 bases, with 9 bases between. The germline CDR1 and CDR2 sequences are SGHTA and FQGTGA. The CDR3 region is CASSLGSGTEAFF. The CDR3 DNA follows: TGTGCCAGCAGCTTGGGGTCCGGCACTGAAGCTTTCTTT.

This clonotype was counted between two and nine times. This clone may be a read error of a much larger clone one base away. This chain uses TRBV7-2 with TRBJ2-5, with D possibly TRBD2 on 6 matching bases. Germline V CDR1 and CDR2: SGHTA, FQGNSA. Deletions cut 0 bases from V and 7 bases from J, with 9 bases between. This CDR3 has 13 amino acids. As DNA, the CDR3 is TGTGCCAGCAGCTTAGCGGGGGGAGGGACCCAGTACTTC. Translating gives CASSLAGGGTQYF.

This chain uses TRBV12-3 or TRBV12-4 with TRBJ2-2; 9 bases agree with TRBD2. The ends lost 6 bases at V and 6 bases at J; junction bases unmatched: 2. The CDR3 loop spans 13 amino acids. The CDR3 sequence is CASRIAGAGELFF. The CDR3 nucleotides are TGTGCCAGCAGAATAGCGGGGGCCGGGGAGCTGTTTTTT.

As concerns this clonotype: Since the CDR3 does not end with the conserved phenylalanine or tryptophan, this likely comes from a read error. The chain employs TRBV19 and TRBJ1-2, with D hard to call. The CDR3 spans 13 residues. CDR1 is LNHDA and CDR2 is SQIVND in the germline V gene (reference sequence). V gave up 5 bases and J gave up 8 bases, with 15 bases separating them. The CDR3 loop reads CASSPQGAGGYTY. In nucleotides, the CDR3 is TGTGCCAGTAGTCCCCAAGGAGCCGGCGGCTACACCTAC.

The chain is built from TRBV12-3 or TRBV12-4 and TRBJ1-5; 7 bases line up with TRBD1. V lost 5 bases and J lost 4; bases outside the gene matches: 11. The CDR3 is 16 residues long. As DNA, the CDR3 is TGTGCCAGCAGTCCTAACCACAGGGGCCTAAATCAGCCCCAGCATTTT. It encodes CASSPNHRGLNQPQHF.

This clonotype was recorded at least ten times. V gene TRBV6-1 combines with J gene TRBJ2-6; D unclear. The CDR3 extends over 15 amino acids. CDR1 is MNHNS and CDR2 is SASEGT in the germline V gene. V gave up 5 bases and J gave up 1 base, with 9 bases separating them. CDR3: CASSKDLSGANVLTF. DNA for the CDR3: TGTGCCAGCAGTAAGGACCTTTCTGGGGCCAACGTCCTGACTTTC.

This clonotype was found many times. V and J are TRBV6-1 and TRBJ1-5, with D maybe TRBD1 (6 bases). Germline V gives CDR1 MNHNS, CDR2 SASEGT. V gave up 3 bases and J gave up 6 bases, with 6 bases separating them. This CDR3 spans 12 amino acids. CDR3 sequence (DNA): TGTGCCAGCAGTGACAGGGGTCAGCCCCAGCATTTT. It translates to CASSDRGQPQHF.

This clonotype was found many times. This sequence joins TRBV2 and TRBJ1-5; no clear D gene. The CDR3 covers 13 residues. Germline CDR1 is SNHLY and CDR2 is FYNNEI. V gave up 6 bases and J gave up 6 bases, with 12 bases separating them. CDR3 sequence (DNA): TGTGCCAGCAGCCTTCCCCTACCTCAGCCCCAGCATTTT. Its translation: CASSLPLPQPQHF.

This clonotype showed up just a few times. The chain has TRBV24-1 and TRBJ2-3; D unresolved. Germline CDR1 KGHDR, CDR2 SFDVKD. The CDR3 runs 13 residues. With 4 bases removed from V and 4 bases from J, the gap between germline ends came to 8 bases. The CDR3 spells CATSDPGADTQYF. The CDR3 DNA sequence: TGTGCCACCAGTGACCCTGGGGCAGATACGCAGTATTTT.

CDR3 sequence (DNA): TGTGCCAGCAGCTTATCCAGGAGCTCTGGAAACACCATATATTTT. Its translation: CASSLSRSSGNTIYF. V gene TRBV7-2 combines with J gene TRBJ1-3; D ambiguous. The V and J ends lost 2 bases and 0 bases respectively, with 8 bases between them. This CDR3 has 15 residues. Germline V gene lookup returns CDR1 SGHTA and CDR2 FQGNSA.

At least ten counts were recorded for this clonotype. This chain links TRBV6-4 with TRBJ1-2; D possibly corresponds to TRBD1 (6 bases). Trimming pared 7 bases from V and 4 bases from J, leaving 25 bases between. In germline, CDR1 is MRHNA, CDR2 SNTAGT. This CDR3 is 17 amino acids long. In DNA form, the CDR3 reads TGTGCCAGCAAAGATATACCTAAAGGGGGGATCCTCTATGGCTACACCTTC. This codes for CASKDIPKGGILYGYTF.

This clonotype has ten or more counts. The CDR3 region is CSARGQGVNVGYEQYF. CDR3 nucleotides: TGCAGTGCTAGGGGGCAGGGAGTCAACGTCGGCTACGAGCAGTACTTC. The V and J genes are TRBV20-1 and TRBJ2-7; D tentatively reads TRBD1 or TRBD2 (5 bases each). Germline V CDR1 and CDR2: DFQATT, SNEGSKA (reference sequence). The CDR3 is 16 amino acids. V lost 3 bases and J 3 bases, leaving 21 bases between the germline ends.

This clonotype was observed once. Possible read error: a much larger clone is one base away. The chain couples TRBV9 to TRBJ2-7, with D possibly TRBD1 on 7 matching bases. This CDR3 spans 14 amino acids. Germline values: CDR1 SGDLS, CDR2 YYNGEE. Trimming took 4 bases from V and 5 from J, leaving 16 bases between them. The CDR3 DNA follows: TGTGCCAGCAGCCCCCGGGGCAGGGGGGACGAGCAGTACTTC. Translation: CASSPRGRGDEQYF.